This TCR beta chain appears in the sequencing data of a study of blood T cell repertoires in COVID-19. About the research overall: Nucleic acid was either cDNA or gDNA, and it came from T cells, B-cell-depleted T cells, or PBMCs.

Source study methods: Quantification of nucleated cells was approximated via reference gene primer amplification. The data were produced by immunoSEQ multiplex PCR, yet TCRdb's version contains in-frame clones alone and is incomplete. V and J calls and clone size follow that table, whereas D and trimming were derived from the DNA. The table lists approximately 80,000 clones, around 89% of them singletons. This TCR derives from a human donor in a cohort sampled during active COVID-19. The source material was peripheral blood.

In DNA, the CDR3 is TGTGCCAGCAGACTCCCCGCCCTCAGCGGGGGGCCCTACGAGCAGTACTTC. Its translation: CASRLPALSGGPYEQYF. The chain joins TRBV2 to TRBJ2-7; 9 bases agree with TRBD2. The CDR3 is made up of 17 amino acids. V shed 6 bases and J 2 bases; nucleotides not matched to a gene: 14. The germline gives CDR1 SNHLY, CDR2 FYNNEI.